This T cell receptor beta chain was profiled in a study of siplizumab effects on memory and regulatory T cells (dated by TCRdb to the late 2010s). Some background on the complete study: The study examined how the anti-CD2 antibody siplizumab affects alloreactive T-cell subsets in allogeneic mixed lymphocyte reactions built from human PBMCs.

A remark on this clone: Its antigen is unknown. The record has no base qualities; no much larger clone is one base away.

General study outcomes and caveats: Siplizumab significantly lowered the cumulative frequency of alloreactive sequences that could be traced to unstimulated CD4+ memory T cells. Sequences below about 10^-5 frequency were poorly captured, so only a minor fraction of alloreactive clones could be mapped to unstimulated subsets. Among mappable alloreactive CD4+ clones, an average Treg-derived fraction of roughly 69% was observed with siplizumab, compared with roughly 28% in control reactions. For roughly 80-97% of proliferating CD4+ or CD8+ clones, no naive or memory phenotype could be assigned. Unstimulated naive T cells appeared more diverse than memory T cells, and naive cells seemed to contribute substantially to the alloresponse. No functional confirmation was obtained for the suppressive function of proliferating Tregs from siplizumab cultures.

Library preparation used the immunoSEQ multiplex PCR assay. About 9.9 x 10^4 TCR templates per sample were assayed by the deep sequencing platform. Genomic DNA extracted from sorted T cells was used for TCRbeta CDR3 sequencing. Turning to the authors' computational methods: The R programming language was used for the clonal analysis of the TCRbeta CDR3 data. Unstimulated samples were compared with post-reaction CFSE-low samples to define alloreactive CD4+ and CD8+ clones. By matching sequences to the repertoires of sorted unstimulated Treg and non-Treg cells, each alloreactive CD4+ clone was assigned a regulatory or non-regulatory origin. TCRdb retrieved this table from immuneACCESS and kept in-frame rearrangements only. Not all clones are present; in checked studies, unresolved V genes account for under half, and no reason is known for the remainder. V and J calls and clone size are given by that table; D and trimming were obtained from the DNA. This sample gives tens of thousands of clones in total; 95% to 97% of them show up just once. 0.64% of the sample is held by the ten biggest clonotypes.

Additional sequencing covered unstimulated subsets from three donor pairs, namely CD8+ effector memory, CD4+ naive, CD8+ TEMRA, CD4+ memory and CD8+ naive. Sorted unstimulated T cells and proliferating T cells recovered from mixed lymphocyte reactions underwent TCRbeta CDR3 sequencing. Fresh whole blood from roughly ten HLA-typed healthy donors was used to isolate PBMCs. From a lookup of the germline V gene (reference sequence), CDR1 and CDR2 are GTSNPN and SVGIG. The cysteine opens and the phenylalanine closes a CDR3 of 18 amino acids. CDR3 DNA only is kept here, 54 bases in frame from base 1. Unmatched junction bases come to 16, with V trimmed by 0 bases and J by 6 bases.

The chain employs TRBV30 and TRBJ2-1; a stretch of 8 junction bases matches TRBD1. This clonotype originated in a human donor in good health. The sample comprised naive CD4+ T cells sorted from blood. In light of the paper, this sample's cell subset or site label describes: unstimulated naive T cells. Here the CDR3 is given as CAWSVLQGGMKPSNEQFF. Read as DNA, the sequence is TGTGCCTGGAGTGTACTACAGGGGGGAATGAAACCAAGCAATGAGCAGTTCTTC. Where the CDR3 stops, the reference TRBV30 and TRBJ2-1 genes take over; the full variable domain is SQTIHQWPATLVQPVGSPLSLECTVEGTSNPNLYWYRQAAGRGLQLLFYSVGIGQISSEVPQNLSASRPQDRQFILSSKKLLLSDSGFYLCAWSVLQGGMKPSNEQFFGPGTRLTVL.